Listed below are T cell receptor beta chains from one sample, sequenced in a study of neurological immune-mediated disorders. From the 5' RACE reads, TCRdb called clonotypes with MiXCR, one entry per CDR3 protein. This repertoire shows some 47,000 distinct CDR3 sequences, about 6.3% found once; its top ten account for about 0.6%. The sequencing input was CD4+ T cells from blood. The receptors derive from a woman aged 40-49 years in good health. Both conserved end residues are part of each CDR3. The order of the fields is clone size, D gene, J gene, V gene, CDR3 protein, CDR3 DNA. A D gene is named only where the DNA matches it firmly. Clone sizes are shown as how often the clone was seen (once, few, many) or a class if it is expanded.

size: many; D: TRBD1; J: TRBJ1-5; V: TRBV30; CDR3: CAWSGRGPDQPQHF; DNA: TGTGCCTGGTCTGGCAGGGGGCCCGATCAGCCCCAGCATTTT
size: many; D: -; J: TRBJ2-1; V: TRBV29-1; CDR3: CSVEENAPEQFF; DNA: TGCAGCGTTGAAGAGAATGCTCCTGAGCAGTTCTTC
size: many; D: TRBD2; J: TRBJ2-1; V: TRBV20-1; CDR3: CSAIPIVSGRTYNEQFF; DNA: TGCAGTGCCATCCCGATCGTTAGCGGGAGGACCTACAATGAGCAGTTCTTC
size: many; D: -; J: TRBJ1-2; V: TRBV24-1; CDR3: CATSDLIGKVVLWVCNYGYTF; DNA: TGTGCCACCAGTGATTTAATTGGGAAAGTAGTTCTCTGGGTCTGTAACTATGGCTACACCTTC
size: many; D: TRBD2; J: TRBJ2-1; V: TRBV5-1; CDR3: CASSRGLAGVNEQFF; DNA: TGCGCCAGCAGCCGGGGACTAGCGGGAGTCAATGAGCAGTTCTTC
size: many; D: -; J: TRBJ2-3; V: TRBV29-1; CDR3: CSVEERSGIDTQYF; DNA: TGCAGCGTTGAAGAGAGGTCAGGAATAGATACGCAGTATTTT
size: many; D: TRBD2; J: TRBJ2-1; V: TRBV20-1; CDR3: CSASGAGGRGNEQFF; DNA: TGCAGTGCTAGCGGCGCCGGTGGGAGGGGCAATGAGCAGTTCTTC
size: many; D: -; J: TRBJ2-3; V: TRBV2; CDR3: CASSEQRVSTDTQYF; DNA: TGTGCCAGCAGTGAACAGCGGGTTAGCACAGATACGCAGTATTTT
size: many; D: -; J: TRBJ2-7; V: TRBV6-2/TRBV6-3; CDR3: CASSYQDSHYEQYF; DNA: TGTGCCAGCAGTTACCAGGACAGTCACTACGAGCAGTACTTC
size: many; D: -; J: TRBJ2-1; V: TRBV20-1; CDR3: CSARDSADEQFF; DNA: TGCAGTGCTAGAGATTCGGCCGATGAGCAGTTCTTC
size: many; D: -; J: TRBJ2-2; V: TRBV6-6; CDR3: CASRTSGTPNTGELFF; DNA: TGTGCCAGCAGGACTTCCGGGACACCGAACACCGGGGAGCTGTTTTTT
size: many; D: TRBD2; J: TRBJ2-1; V: TRBV29-1; CDR3: CSVRLAGVGEQFF; DNA: TGCAGCGTCCGACTAGCGGGAGTCGGTGAGCAGTTCTTC
size: many; D: TRBD2; J: TRBJ2-2; V: TRBV6-1; CDR3: CASSPELAGVSGELFF; DNA: TGTGCCAGCAGCCCCGAACTAGCGGGAGTTTCCGGGGAGCTGTTTTTT
size: once; D: TRBD1; J: TRBJ2-7; V: TRBV27; CDR3: CASSRTGEIDEQYF; DNA: TGTGCCAGCAGTCGGACAGGGGAAATTGACGAGCAGTACTTC
size: many; D: -; J: TRBJ2-7; V: TRBV5-1; CDR3: CASSPEGWAYEQYF; DNA: TGCGCCAGCAGCCCGGAGGGATGGGCCTACGAGCAGTACTTC
size: many; D: TRBD1; J: TRBJ2-7; V: TRBV28; CDR3: CVSSGQAGTDEQYF; DNA: TGTGTCAGCTCGGGACAGGCAGGAACCGACGAGCAGTACTTC
size: many; D: -; J: TRBJ1-1; V: TRBV28; CDR3: CASSLRNTEAFF; DNA: TGTGCCAGCAGTTTACGGAACACTGAAGCTTTCTTT
size: many; D: -; J: TRBJ1-2; V: TRBV20-1; CDR3: CSARDPAGNYGYTF; DNA: TGCAGTGCTAGAGATCCAGCAGGGAACTATGGCTACACCTTC
size: many; D: -; J: TRBJ2-2; V: TRBV14; CDR3: CASSQLNTGELFF; DNA: TGTGCCAGCAGCCAACTGAACACCGGGGAGCTGTTTTTT
size: many; D: -; J: TRBJ2-7; V: TRBV11-2; CDR3: CASSLEVTEQYF; DNA: TGTGCCAGCAGCTTAGAGGTGACAGAGCAGTACTTC
size: many; D: -; J: TRBJ2-1; V: TRBV20-1; CDR3: CSASSGLYNEQFF; DNA: TGCAGTGCCTCAAGCGGGCTATACAATGAGCAGTTCTTC